These 31 T cell receptor beta chains share one sample of origin, sequenced in a study of T cell changes during pregnancy in multiple sclerosis. The method was immunoSEQ multiplex PCR; TCRdb's version includes in-frame clones alone and lacks a portion of them. The data contain about 36,000 clones, more than 75% of them seen just once; the ten biggest clones take up 0.5% to 0.65%. Sequenced material: CD4+ T cells from peripheral blood mononuclear cells, taken in the first trimester of pregnancy. These receptors all come from a female donor with multiple sclerosis, enrolled in a pregnancy study.

This clone came up once. The chain uses TRBV2 and TRBJ1-1; possible D gene TRBD1, 5 bases. V gave up 1 base and J gave up 3 bases, with 18 bases separating them. Germline values: CDR1 SNHLY, CDR2 FYNNEI. The CDR3 totals 17 residues. CDR3 nucleotides: TGTGCCAGCAGTGAAGGATCCCCCCTGAACAGGCACACTGAAGCTTTCTTT. Its protein is CASSEGSPLNRHTEAFF.

J is TRBJ2-7 and V is TRBV19; a possible D gene is TRBD1 (6 bases). The CDR3 covers 14 residues. Per the germline V gene, CDR1 is LNHDA and CDR2 is SQIVND (reference sequence). Between the trimmed V and J ends, which lost 5 bases and 1 base, there was a span of 12 bases. CDR3 sequence reads: CASSPIGTSYEQYF. CDR3 DNA: TGTGCCAGTAGTCCCATCGGGACATCCTACGAGCAGTACTTC.

This clone was observed once. The chain joins TRBV7-3 to TRBJ2-1, with TRBD1 matching over 7 bases. The CDR3 is 15 residues long. Per the germline V gene, CDR1 is SGHTA and CDR2 is FQGTGA. The V and J ends lost 8 bases and 2 bases, in that order; junction bases with no gene match: 9. CDR3 sequence reads: CASAGDRSTYNEQFF. CDR3 in DNA: TGTGCCAGCGCTGGGGACAGAAGTACCTACAATGAGCAGTTCTTC.

The chain recombines TRBV29-1 with TRBJ2-1; unclear D gene. This CDR3 has 15 residues. Trimming left V 0 bases short and J 0 bases short, with 9 bases between. CDR1 is SQVTM, CDR2 ANQGSEA, per germline. The chain's CDR3 is CSVEDIASSYNEQFF. The CDR3 nucleotides are TGCAGCGTTGAAGATATCGCTAGCTCCTACAATGAGCAGTTCTTC.

V gene TRBV5-1 combines with J gene TRBJ2-5; 11 bases map to TRBD2. Germline CDR1 reads SGHRS; CDR2 reads YFSETQ. The CDR3 has 16 amino acids. V shed 0 bases, J shed 1 base, and the junction held 2 bases outside the gene matches. Here the CDR3 reads CASSLGLAGGQETQYF. The CDR3 DNA is TGCGCCAGCAGCTTGGGGCTAGCGGGAGGCCAAGAGACCCAGTACTTC. Variable domain in full (rest from reference TRBV5-1 and TRBJ2-5): KAGVTQTPRYLIKTRGQQVTLSCSPISGHRSVSWYQQTPGQGLQFLFEYFSETQRNKGNFPGRFSGRQFSNSRSEMNVSTLELGDSALYLCASSLGLAGGQETQYFGPGTRLLVL.

The chain links TRBV27 to TRBJ1-2; 10 positions agree with TRBD1. In germline, CDR1 is MNHEY, CDR2 SMNVEV (reference sequence). This CDR3 region has 14 residues. V lost 5 bases, J lost 8 bases, and 8 bases stayed unmatched. The CDR3 region has the DNA TGTGCCAGCAGTCCCTGGGACAGGGGAGGCGGCTACACCTTC. The encoded protein is CASSPWDRGGGYTF.

This clone appeared a single time. The J gene is TRBJ2-7, the V gene TRBV18; 7 positions agree with TRBD1. The V gene end was trimmed by 3 bases and the J gene end by 4 bases; junction bases not matched to a gene: 6. The CDR3 is 14 amino acids. Germline V lookup: CDR1 KGHSH, CDR2 LQKENI. The CDR3 protein is CASSPARQGYEQYF. The CDR3 region has the DNA TGTGCCAGCTCACCGGCGAGACAGGGATACGAGCAGTACTTC.

The chain combines TRBV30 with TRBJ2-3; 8 nucleotides agree with TRBD2. Unmatched junction bases numbered 5, after V lost 3 bases and J lost 0 bases. This CDR3 spans 15 amino acids. Germline V gene data show CDR1 as GTSNPN and CDR2 as SVGIG (reference sequence). CDR3 DNA: TGTGCCTGGAGGGGACTAGGGCTGAGCACAGATACGCAGTATTTT. Translating it yields CAWRGLGLSTDTQYF.

The gene calls are TRBV11-3 and TRBJ2-1; TRBD2 might be the D (7 bases). V was cut by 1 base and J by 8 bases, with 12 bases left in between. The CDR3 consists of 14 residues. Germline CDR1 SGHNT, CDR2 YENEEA. In nucleotides, the CDR3 is TGTGCCAGCAGCTTAGGGGGGGGGCCCTATGAGCAGTTCTTC. Translated: CASSLGGGPYEQFF. The variable domain in full, with the rest retrieved from reference TRBV11-3 and TRBJ2-1, is EAGVVQSPRYKIIEKKQPVAFWCNPISGHNTLYWYLQNLGQGPELLIRYENEEAVDDSQLPKDRFSAERLKGVDSTLKIQPAELGDSAVYLCASSLGGGPYEQFFGPGTRLTVL.

The chain recombines TRBV14 with TRBJ2-2; the match to TRBD2 covers 13 bases. The germline CDR1 and CDR2 sequences are SGHDN and FVKESK. V shed 3 bases, J shed 7 bases, and the junction held 5 bases outside the gene matches. The CDR3 contains 16 residues. This CDR3 reads CASSQPGLAGIGELFF. The CDR3 region has the DNA TGTGCCAGCAGCCAGCCGGGACTAGCGGGAATCGGGGAGCTGTTTTTT.

The V and J genes are TRBV18 and TRBJ2-1; 10 bases match TRBD2. The CDR3 is 16 residues long. Germline trimming cut 1 base from V and 8 bases from J; bases unmatched to any gene: 8. The germline gives CDR1 KGHSH, CDR2 LQKENI. The CDR3 coding sequence is TGTGCCAGCTCACCACTAAGGCTAGCGGGAGAGGATGAGCAGTTCTTC. Its protein product is CASSPLRLAGEDEQFF.

This sequence joins TRBV19 and TRBJ2-1, with 13 bases aligning to TRBD2. The CDR3 length is 14 residues. Trimming cost V 4 bases and J 6 bases; bases outside gene matches: 0. CDR1 is LNHDA and CDR2 is SQIVND in the germline V gene (reference sequence). CDR3: CASSRTSGSNEQFF. DNA of the CDR3: TGTGCCAGTAGTAGGACTAGCGGGAGCAATGAGCAGTTCTTC.

This chain uses TRBV19 with TRBJ1-3; D unresolved. The CDR3 has 14 residues. Germline V lookup: CDR1 LNHDA, CDR2 SQIVND (reference sequence). Trimming stripped 6 bases from V and 0 bases from J, with 9 bases between. The CDR3 DNA reads TGTGCCAGTAGGCAGGCTCACTCTGGAAACACCATATATTTT. The encoded protein is CASRQAHSGNTIYF.

This sequence joins TRBV14 and TRBJ2-1; D may be TRBD1 (5 bases). Germline lookup yields CDR1 SGHDN and CDR2 FVKESK. Trimming shortened V by 4 bases and J by 2 bases, and 15 bases separated the two germline ends. The length of the CDR3 is 16 residues. CDR3 loop: CASSLIQGLPYNEQFF. As DNA, the CDR3 is TGTGCCAGCAGCCTAATTCAGGGATTGCCCTACAATGAGCAGTTCTTC. Complete variable domain (other parts from reference TRBV14 and TRBJ2-1): EAGVTQFPSHSVIEKGQTVTLRCDPISGHDNLYWYRRVMGKEIKFLLHFVKESKQDESGMPNNRFLAERTGGTYSTLKVQPAELEDSGVYFCASSLIQGLPYNEQFFGPGTRLTVL.

The V gene is TRBV11-2, the J gene TRBJ2-1; maybe TRBD2 (5 bases). The V and J ends lost 1 base and 7 bases respectively, with 11 bases between them. CDR1 SGHAT and CDR2 FQNNGV come from the germline V gene. This CDR3 contains 14 residues. The CDR3 DNA reads TGTGCCAGCAGCTTAGGGACTGCGATTAATGAGCAGTTCTTC. Translated, it gives CASSLGTAINEQFF.

V usage is TRBV6-5 and J usage is TRBJ1-2; 7 positions agree with TRBD1. The CDR3 is 13 amino acids. Trimming at V came to 4 bases and at J to 2 bases, leaving 1 base not matched to a gene. CDR1 MNHEY and CDR2 SVGAGI come from the germline V gene. As DNA, the CDR3 is TGTGCCAGCAGTTCGACAGGGAACTATGGCTACACCTTC. It codes for CASSSTGNYGYTF.

This chain uses TRBV7-9 with TRBJ1-6, with 9 bases fitting TRBD1. Germline trimming cut 5 bases from V and 7 bases from J; bases unmatched to any gene: 6. Germline V lookup: CDR1 SEHNR, CDR2 FQNEAQ (reference sequence). This CDR3 contains 15 residues. The CDR3 region is CASSGTGLGNSPLHF. The CDR3 region has the DNA TGTGCCAGCAGCGGGACAGGGCTGGGGAATTCACCCCTCCACTTT.

This rearrangement joins TRBV11-2 to TRBJ1-1, with a weak D call TRBD1 (5 bases). The germline gives CDR1 SGHAT, CDR2 FQNNGV. The germline V and J ends were trimmed by 4 bases and 4 bases, with 10 bases remaining between them. CDR3 size: 13 residues. In nucleotides, the CDR3 is TGTGCCAGCAGCTACGGGGGGAGCACTGAAGCTTTCTTT. Protein product: CASSYGGSTEAFF.

The CDR3 nucleotides are TGTGCCAGCAGTTCGACGACAGGCAGACAAGAGACCCAGTACTTC. This sequence encodes CASSSTTGRQETQYF. The chain links TRBV27 to TRBJ2-5; a possible D gene is TRBD1 (6 bases). Germline V lookup: CDR1 MNHEY, CDR2 SMNVEV (reference sequence). Trimming shortened V by 4 bases and J by 2 bases, and 14 bases separated the two germline ends. CDR3 size: 15 residues.

There are a few counts of this clone. This same CDR3 is encoded by further DNA sequences in the sample. The genes are TRBV29-1 and TRBJ1-1; no clear D gene. Trimming cost V 6 bases and J 0 bases, with 11 bases left between them. Looked up from germline, CDR1 is SQVTM and CDR2 is ANQGSEA. CDR3 length equals 13 residues. The chain's CDR3 is CSVGGGMNTEAFF. CDR3 sequence (DNA): TGCAGCGTCGGAGGTGGGATGAACACTGAAGCTTTCTTT.

The rearrangement links TRBV11-2 to TRBJ2-3, with D possibly TRBD2 on 6 matching bases. Trimming stripped 0 bases from V and 5 bases from J, with 12 bases between. Germline values: CDR1 SGHAT, CDR2 FQNNGV. The CDR3 totals 15 residues. The CDR3 DNA reads as TGTGCCAGCAGCTTAGAGGGTAGCGGAAAAGATACGCAGTATTTT. This translates into CASSLEGSGKDTQYF.

The table lists this clone with a count of one. V is TRBV4-1 and J is TRBJ2-2; 14 nucleotides align to TRBD2. The junction had 2 bases not matched to a gene; V was cut back by 0 bases and J by 5 bases. CDR1 and CDR2 from the germline V gene are MGHRA and YSYEKL. The CDR3 sequence is 17 residues long. The CDR3 region has the DNA TGCGCCAGCAGCCAAGATGGGACTAGCGGGAGAACCGGGGAGCTGTTTTTT. Translated: CASSQDGTSGRTGELFF.

This rearrangement joins TRBV18 to TRBJ2-1; TRBD2 might be the D (6 bases). The CDR3 spans 18 residues. With 3 bases removed from V and 0 bases from J, the gap between germline ends came to 18 bases. Looked up from germline, CDR1 is KGHSH and CDR2 is LQKENI. The chain's CDR3 is CASSPLRGLASSYNEQFF. The CDR3 nucleotides read TGTGCCAGCTCACCCCTGAGAGGGCTAGCGAGCTCCTACAATGAGCAGTTCTTC. The entire variable domain, with the rest obtained from reference TRBV18 and TRBJ2-1, is as follows: NAGVMQNPRHLVRRRGQEARLRCSPMKGHSHVYWYRQLPEEGLKFMVYLQKENIIDESGMPKERFSAEFPKEGPSILRIQQVVRGDSAAYFCASSPLRGLASSYNEQFFGPGTRLTVL.

The chain combines TRBV4-1 with TRBJ2-4; D is uncertain. The CDR3 sequence is 15 residues long. The V gene lost 3 bases and the J gene lost 0 bases, with 9 bases spanning the gap. Germline values: CDR1 MGHRA, CDR2 YSYEKL. CDR3 in amino acids: CASSQVAVAKNIQYF. The CDR3 nucleotides read TGCGCCAGCAGCCAGGTGGCGGTAGCCAAAAACATTCAGTACTTC.

The J gene is TRBJ2-3, the V gene TRBV7-7; possible D gene TRBD2, 6 bases. Trimming took 1 base from V and 4 from J, leaving 9 bases between them. CDR1 and CDR2 from the germline V gene are SSHAT and FNYEAQ (reference sequence). This CDR3 is 14 amino acids long. The CDR3 loop is CASSLGLASDTQYF. CDR3 sequence (DNA): TGTGCCAGCAGCTTAGGGCTAGCGTCAGATACGCAGTATTTT.

This chain joins TRBV9 and TRBJ2-1; 7 bases line up with TRBD2. The CDR3 runs 16 residues. Trimming removed 0 bases from V and 8 bases from J; junction bases left unmatched: 11. The germline CDR1 and CDR2 sequences are SGDLS and YYNGEE. DNA for the CDR3: TGTGCCAGCAGCGTAGAAGGGACTAACTTTCTCTATGAGCAGTTCTTC. This codes for CASSVEGTNFLYEQFF.

This clone was detected a few times. The chain is built from TRBV30 and TRBJ2-1; D possibly corresponds to TRBD2 (5 bases). The CDR3 is 13 amino acids. Per the germline V gene, CDR1 is GTSNPN and CDR2 is SVGIG (reference sequence). Trimming left V 1 base short and J 2 bases short, with 6 bases between. CDR3 protein: CAWSAGTYNEQFF. CDR3 nucleotide sequence: TGTGCCTGGAGTGCCGGGACCTACAATGAGCAGTTCTTC.

CDR3: CAIKGQNTEAFF. Here the CDR3 DNA reads TGTGCCATCAAGGGACAGAACACTGAAGCTTTCTTT. The chain links TRBV10-3 to TRBJ1-1, with a tentative D call TRBD1 (6 bases). The CDR3 sequence is 12 residues long. Germline lookup yields CDR1 ENHRY and CDR2 SYGVKD. Trimming cost V 7 bases and J 1 base, with 7 bases left between them.

V and J are TRBV30 and TRBJ2-7; D might be TRBD2 (6 bases). Trimming removed 6 bases from V and 6 bases from J, with 18 bases in between. Germline CDR1 GTSNPN, CDR2 SVGIG (reference sequence). The CDR3 is 13 amino acids. The CDR3 is CACLPGLLGEQYF. The CDR3 region has the DNA TGTGCCTGCCTCCCGGGACTCCTGGGCGAGCAGTACTTC.

The rearrangement uses TRBV5-4 and TRBJ1-1, with TRBD1 matching over 7 bases. Trimming at V came to 5 bases and at J to 4 bases, leaving 8 bases not matched to a gene. CDR1 and CDR2 from the germline V gene are SGHNT and YYREEE (reference sequence). The CDR3 has 14 residues. The CDR3 loop reads CASSRWQGGTEAFF. The CDR3 nucleotides read TGTGCCAGCAGTAGGTGGCAGGGGGGCACTGAAGCTTTCTTT. Variable domain in full (rest from reference TRBV5-4 and TRBJ1-1): ETGVTQSPTHLIKTRGQQVTLRCSSQSGHNTVSWYQQALGQGPQFIFQYYREEENGRGNFPPRFSGLQFPNYSSELNVNALELDDSALYLCASSRWQGGTEAFFGQGTRLTVV.

The chain couples TRBV7-3 to TRBJ2-2; tentative D call: TRBD2 (5 bases). The CDR3 runs to 16 residues. Trimming stripped 2 bases from V and 1 base from J, with 11 bases between. Germline V gene lookup returns CDR1 SGHTA and CDR2 FQGTGA. The CDR3 reads CASSLAGGWNTGELFF. DNA for the CDR3: TGTGCCAGCAGCTTAGCGGGTGGTTGGAACACCGGGGAGCTGTTTTTT.